This T cell receptor beta chain emerged from a study of T-cell reconstitution after alpha-beta-depleted transplantation in children. In regard to this clonotype: What it binds is not known.

TCRbeta library construction was performed incorporating unique molecular identifiers. TCRdb processed the PCR reads anew with MiXCR; each CDR3 protein has one entry. The sample shows a few hundred thousand distinct CDR3 sequences, around 16% of them seen only once. The V and J ends lost 3 bases and 5 bases respectively, with 10 bases between them. This CDR3 contains 14 residues. The germline CDR1 and CDR2 sequences are SGHVS and FNYEAQ. Study-wide findings and caveats: It was newly produced T cells that mostly accounted for T-cell counts and diversity one year after transplant.

The clonotype comes from a boy under three years old who had a stem cell transplant for Wiskott-Aldrich syndrome, so the T cells may come from the graft donor. The sequencing used PBMCs, mostly from graft donor cells, collected 360 days after TCRalphabeta/CD19-depleted stem cell transplant. The chain is built from TRBV7-6 and TRBJ1-4; D is uncertain. The CDR3 loop reads CASSLSQKNEKLFF. CDR3 bases: TGTGCCAGCAGCTTGAGTCAGAAGAATGAAAAACTGTTTTTT.